The next 19 T cell receptor beta chains were all read from a single sample in a study of PD-1 blockade in classical Hodgkin lymphoma. Every patient had relapsed following autologous stem cell transplantation, and cohorts differed in brentuximab vedotin exposure. Magnetic negative selection was used to purify CD4+ T cells from thawed PBMCs. The assay was immunoSEQ multiplex PCR, and TCRdb's table has in-frame clones only and misses some. This table has about 27,000 clones, around three quarters appearing once. The sample consisted of CD4+ T cells from blood, taken at baseline. These receptors were collected from a human donor with classical Hodgkin lymphoma.

The chain carries TRBV4-2 and TRBJ1-2; D possibly corresponds to TRBD1 (5 bases). This CDR3 has 15 amino acids. Trimming pared 0 bases from V and 4 bases from J, leaving 12 bases between. Per germline, CDR1 LGHNA and CDR2 YNFKEQ. The CDR3: CASSQDQGRVYGYTF. The DNA for the CDR3 is TGTGCCAGCAGCCAAGATCAGGGTCGAGTCTATGGCTACACCTTC.

J is TRBJ2-2 and V is TRBV30; D call uncertain. This CDR3 region has 13 residues. Trimming pared 7 bases from V and 1 base from J, leaving 10 bases between. CDR1 is GTSNPN, CDR2 SVGIG, per germline (reference sequence). The CDR3 region has the DNA TGTGCCTACCGTCCCCGGAACACCGGGGAGCTGTTTTTT. Residues: CAYRPRNTGELFF.

This rearrangement joins TRBV30 to TRBJ2-1, with a possible D match to TRBD1 (5 bases). CDR3 size: 15 residues. Trimming took 3 bases from V and 6 from J, leaving 18 bases between them. The germline V gene encodes CDR1 GTSNPN and CDR2 SVGIG (reference sequence). The CDR3 here is CAWSKGLLRINEQFF. CDR3 DNA sequence: TGTGCCTGGAGCAAGGGGCTCCTAAGGATCAATGAGCAGTTCTTC.

The chain employs TRBV5-1 and TRBJ2-2; no clear D gene. The CDR3 totals 16 residues. Germline V gene lookup returns CDR1 SGHRS and CDR2 YFSETQ. V was shortened by 5 bases and J by 0 bases, with 14 bases between the two germline ends. The CDR3 spells CASSRNTFANTGELFF. The CDR3 DNA reads as TGCGCCAGCAGTCGGAACACGTTTGCGAACACCGGGGAGCTGTTTTTT.

The V gene is TRBV11-2, the J gene TRBJ1-1; D is ambiguous. The CDR3 extends over 14 amino acids. The germline V and J ends were trimmed by 4 bases and 0 bases, with 9 bases remaining between them. The germline CDR1 and CDR2 sequences are SGHAT and FQNNGV. The CDR3 bases are TGTGCCAGCAGCTCGGTGGGAGTGAACACTGAAGCTTTCTTT. Translation: CASSSVGVNTEAFF.

The V gene is TRBV7-2, the J gene TRBJ2-5; TRBD2 matches 7 bases. The V gene end was trimmed by 4 bases and the J gene end by 5 bases; junction bases not matched to a gene: 16. The CDR3 totals 17 residues. Germline V CDR1 and CDR2: SGHTA, FQGNSA. Here the CDR3 reads CASSSGKTSSGRETQYF. CDR3 in DNA: TGTGCCAGCAGCTCAGGAAAGACTAGCTCCGGGCGGGAGACCCAGTACTTC.

The gene calls are TRBV5-1 and TRBJ2-1, with 14 positions matching TRBD2. V dropped 7 bases and J dropped 7; count of bases not matched to a gene: 7. Germline values: CDR1 SGHRS, CDR2 YFSETQ. This CDR3 has 15 residues. CDR3 sequence: CASHGLAGGPNEQFF. For the CDR3, the DNA is TGCGCCAGCCACGGACTAGCGGGGGGACCTAATGAGCAGTTCTTC. Combining the CDR3 with reference TRBV5-1 and TRBJ2-1 gives the whole variable domain KAGVTQTPRYLIKTRGQQVTLSCSPISGHRSVSWYQQTPGQGLQFLFEYFSETQRNKGNFPGRFSGRQFSNSRSEMNVSTLELGDSALYLCASHGLAGGPNEQFFGPGTRLTVL.

The chain couples TRBV18 to TRBJ1-5, with TRBD1 as a possible D gene (5 bases). This CDR3 is 17 amino acids long. Germline lookup yields CDR1 KGHSH and CDR2 LQKENI. Trimming shortened V by 3 bases and J by 6 bases, and 21 bases separated the two germline ends. The CDR3 DNA sequence: TGTGCCAGCTCACCTCCGCAGGGTGTAGACTCGAGTCAGCCCCAGCATTTT. Translated, it gives CASSPPQGVDSSQPQHF. The full variable domain, rest sourced from reference TRBV18 and TRBJ1-5, is NAGVMQNPRHLVRRRGQEARLRCSPMKGHSHVYWYRQLPEEGLKFMVYLQKENIIDESGMPKERFSAEFPKEGPSILRIQQVVRGDSAAYFCASSPPQGVDSSQPQHFGDGTRLSIL.

The chain has TRBV29-1 and TRBJ1-5; D is undetermined. The CDR3 sequence is 14 residues long. With 5 bases removed from V and 1 base from J, the gap between germline ends came to 12 bases. The germline gives CDR1 SQVTM, CDR2 ANQGSEA. CDR3 sequence: CSVFTYGSNQPQHF. CDR3 DNA sequence: TGCAGCGTTTTCACTTATGGGAGCAATCAGCCCCAGCATTTT. Full variable domain (missing parts from reference TRBV29-1 and TRBJ1-5): SAVISQKPSRDICQRGTSLTIQCQVDSQVTMMFWYRQQPGQSLTLIATANQGSEATYESGFVIDKFPISRPNLTFSTLTVSNMSPEDSSIYLCSVFTYGSNQPQHFGDGTRLSIL.

The chain has TRBV2 and TRBJ2-7; 8 bases align to TRBD2. V was clipped by 11 bases and J by 3 bases; unmatched bases: 9. Germline loops: CDR1 SNHLY, CDR2 FYNNEI. The CDR3 contains 13 residues. The DNA of the CDR3 is TGTGCCGGAAGGGCGGGGGGCTTCTACGAGCAGTACTTC. This sequence encodes CAGRAGGFYEQYF.

The chain has TRBV30 and TRBJ1-2, with 9 bases that match TRBD1. The CDR3 runs to 14 residues. In germline, CDR1 is GTSNPN, CDR2 SVGIG (reference sequence). V lost 2 bases to trimming and J lost 6 bases; unmatched junction nucleotides: 7. CDR3: CAWSQQGAGHGYTF. The CDR3 bases are TGTGCCTGGAGTCAACAGGGGGCGGGTCATGGCTACACCTTC.

The CDR3 DNA sequence: TGTGCCAGCAGCCAAGAAACTAGCTCAACTAATGAAAAACTGTTTTTT. Amino acids: CASSQETSSTNEKLFF. The V gene is TRBV4-2, the J gene TRBJ1-4; D gene ambiguous. The V end lost 0 bases, the J end lost 0 bases, and 8 bases lay between the germline ends. The CDR3 spans 16 residues. Germline CDR1 is LGHNA and CDR2 is YNFKEQ.

The chain joins TRBV2 to TRBJ2-7; no clear D. CDR3 length: 12 amino acids. Germline lookup yields CDR1 SNHLY and CDR2 FYNNEI. The V gene lost 7 bases and the J gene lost 3 bases, with 10 bases spanning the gap. DNA of the CDR3: TGTGCCAGCAATCAGAACAGCTACGAGCAGTACTTC. Its translation: CASNQNSYEQYF.

CDR3 DNA sequence: TGTGCCAGCAGTGAAGGGGGGTTCGGGAAGCAAGAGACCCAGTACTTC. This sequence encodes CASSEGGFGKQETQYF. The chain joins TRBV25-1 to TRBJ2-5; possibly TRBD2 for D (6 bases). Deletions cut 2 bases from V and 2 bases from J, with 15 bases between. Germline CDR1 reads MGHDK; CDR2 reads SYGVNS. The CDR3 is 16 amino acids.

V and J are TRBV7-2 and TRBJ1-4; D ambiguous. The V and J ends lost 11 bases and 4 bases respectively, with 17 bases between them. CDR1 is SGHTA and CDR2 is FQGNSA in the germline V gene. The CDR3 covers 14 residues. Here the CDR3 DNA reads TGTGCCTCTCAATCTTGGGGAGTTAATGAAAAACTGTTTTTT. The encoded protein is CASQSWGVNEKLFF.

The chain carries TRBV30 and TRBJ2-1; 9 bases fit TRBD2. The germline V gene encodes CDR1 GTSNPN and CDR2 SVGIG (reference sequence). The CDR3 covers 17 residues. Losses at the gene ends were 2 bases for V and 4 bases for J; bases not matched to a gene: 12. The chain's CDR3 is CAWSSYGGGAVYNEQFF. For the CDR3, the DNA is TGTGCCTGGAGTAGTTACGGCGGGGGGGCCGTTTACAATGAGCAGTTCTTC.

The sample holds one count of this clone. The gene calls are TRBV5-1 and TRBJ1-4, with D possibly TRBD1 on 5 matching bases. Germline-derived CDR1 and CDR2 are SGHRS and YFSETQ. V was shortened by 4 bases and J by 5 bases, with 18 bases between the two germline ends. This CDR3 comprises 16 residues. The CDR3: CASSVSWTLENEKLFF. The CDR3, as DNA: TGCGCCAGCAGCGTATCGTGGACACTCGAAAATGAAAAACTGTTTTTT.

This clone was seen only a few times. V is TRBV19 and J is TRBJ1-1, with D tentatively TRBD1 (6 bases). V lost 7 bases and J 6 bases, leaving 18 bases between the germline ends. Germline V gene sequence: CDR1 LNHDA, CDR2 SQIVND (reference sequence). CDR3 length equals 14 residues. The CDR3 loop reads CASTPKNGQPEAFF. The CDR3 DNA follows: TGTGCCAGTACTCCTAAAAATGGACAGCCTGAAGCTTTCTTT.

In this sample, this clone turned up a few times. The rearrangement joins TRBV7-9 to TRBJ2-7; 9 bases agree with TRBD2. This CDR3 contains 14 residues. The V gene's germline CDR1 is SEHNR and CDR2 FQNEAQ (reference sequence). Trimming at V came to 2 bases and at J to 1 base, leaving 0 bases not matched to a gene. CDR3 nucleotide sequence: TGTGCCAGCAGCTTACTAGCGGGGTCCTACGAGCAGTACTTC. Translation: CASSLLAGSYEQYF.